Each of the 5 T cell receptor beta chains below was sequenced from the same sample in a study of T cell responses to AZD1222 COVID-19 vaccine. Libraries were prepared by immunoSEQ multiplex PCR; TCRdb keeps only in-frame clonotypes and omits some of them. This table has some 200,000 clones, more than 85% appearing once. Sequenced material: peripheral blood, taken on day 0 of MenACWY control vaccination. These receptor sequences come from an adult in good health.

This clone is a singleton in its sample. The CDR3 DNA follows: TGTGCCAGCAGTTACTCGGGACAGGGGAGAACTGAAGCTTTCTTT. It is translated as CASSYSGQGRTEAFF. The J gene is TRBJ1-1, the V gene TRBV6-5, with 10 bases aligning to TRBD1. The CDR3 totals 15 residues. Germline loops: CDR1 MNHEY, CDR2 SVGAGI. After removal of 0 bases from V and 5 bases from J, the junction contained 3 bases not matched to a gene.

V usage is TRBV7-9 and J usage is TRBJ1-6; D unresolved. V lost 4 bases, J lost 1 base, and 8 bases lay in between. CDR3 length: 15 amino acids. CDR1 SEHNR and CDR2 FQNEAQ come from the germline V gene (reference sequence). The CDR3 reads CASSSGGSYNSPLHF. The CDR3 DNA follows: TGTGCCAGCAGCTCTGGCGGGTCCTATAATTCACCCCTCCACTTT. The variable domain in full, completed from reference TRBV7-9 and TRBJ1-6, reads DTGVSQNPRHKITKRGQNVTFRCDPISEHNRLYWYRQTLGQGPEFLTYFQNEAQLEKSRLLSDRFSAERPKGSFSTLEIQRTEQGDSAMYLCASSSGGSYNSPLHFGNGTRLTVT.

This chain links TRBV29-1 with TRBJ1-1; D perhaps matches TRBD1 (6 bases). Trimming removed 7 bases at V and 0 bases at J, with 12 bases between. Per germline, CDR1 SQVTM and CDR2 ANQGSEA. CDR3 length equals 13 residues. The CDR3 region has the DNA TGCAGCGCAGCTGGACAGATGAACACTGAAGCTTTCTTT. Translated: CSAAGQMNTEAFF.

V is TRBV6-2 or TRBV6-3 and J is TRBJ2-5; 9 bases line up with TRBD1. CDR1 and CDR2 from the germline V gene are MNHEY and SVGEGT. Trimming took 1 base from V and 2 from J; bases not matched to a gene: 8. The CDR3 has 17 amino acids. The CDR3 is CASSYFAVGTGQETQYF. For the CDR3, the DNA is TGTGCCAGCAGTTACTTCGCCGTCGGGACAGGGCAAGAGACCCAGTACTTC.

V and J are TRBV27 and TRBJ2-7; no definite D call. The germline CDR1 and CDR2 sequences are MNHEY and SMNVEV (reference sequence). Trimming removed 6 bases at V and 0 bases at J, with 15 bases between. This CDR3 spans 15 amino acids. The CDR3 DNA reads TGTGCCAGCAGCCTACAACAACAGAGCTCCTACGAGCAGTACTTC. Protein: CASSLQQQSSYEQYF.